What follows are 21 T cell receptor beta chains derived from one specimen sequenced in a study of T cell responses to AZD1222 COVID-19 vaccine. Sequencing used immunoSEQ multiplex PCR; TCRdb keeps in-frame clones, though not all of them. The sample lists about 130,000 clones, approximately 91% occurring once. Sequencing used peripheral blood, obtained 28 days after the second AZD1222 dose. The origin of the receptors is an adult who received the AZD1222 COVID-19 vaccine.

The CDR3 DNA sequence: TGTGCCTGGAGGGGGATAGCCGGGCTGATAGGAACTGAAGCTTTCTTT. This sequence encodes CAWRGIAGLIGTEAFF. The chain links TRBV30 to TRBJ1-1; D uncertain. V gave up 3 bases and J gave up 5 bases, with 22 bases separating them. The CDR3 is 16 residues long. The germline gives CDR1 GTSNPN, CDR2 SVGIG (reference sequence).

This clone was counted once. CDR3 DNA: TGTGCCAGCAGCTCAGGTCGTGAGGTTTCCTACGAGCAGTACTTC. It codes for CASSSGREVSYEQYF. The V call is TRBV7-9, the J call TRBJ2-7; D is ambiguous. Per germline, CDR1 SEHNR and CDR2 FQNEAQ (reference sequence). The CDR3 spans 15 residues. V lost 4 bases to trimming and J lost 1 base, with 14 bases between them.

The DNA of the CDR3 is TGTGCCAGCACCCCGGGGACAGGGGGCTTCGGAGGCTACACCTTC. Its protein is CASTPGTGGFGGYTF. V and J are TRBV28 and TRBJ1-2, with 12 nucleotides matching TRBD1. CDR1 and CDR2 from the germline V gene are MDHEN and SYDVKM. With 7 bases clipped from V and 8 bases from J, the junction kept 11 bases outside the gene matches. The CDR3 has 15 residues.

CDR3 bases: TGTGCCACCAGGGACAGGGGACGACCTAATCAGCCCCAGCATTTT. It codes for CATRDRGRPNQPQHF. This rearrangement joins TRBV19 to TRBJ1-5; 10 nucleotides match TRBD1. Unmatched junction bases numbered 10, after V lost 10 bases and J lost 4 bases. CDR1 is LNHDA and CDR2 is SQIVND in the germline V gene (reference sequence). The CDR3 runs 15 residues.

This clone occurred once. This chain links TRBV5-1 with TRBJ2-1; possible D gene TRBD1, 5 bases. Trimming stripped 6 bases from V and 2 bases from J, with 18 bases between. The germline CDR1 and CDR2 sequences are SGHRS and YFSETQ. The CDR3 is 16 amino acids. This chain's CDR3 is CASTPVGHKAYNEQFF. CDR3 bases: TGCGCCAGCACGCCGGTAGGACACAAAGCCTACAATGAGCAGTTCTTC.

The V gene is TRBV7-8, the J gene TRBJ1-5, with TRBD1 matching 8 bases. The CDR3 contains 18 residues. Unmatched junction bases numbered 12, after V lost 1 base and J lost 4 bases. Germline loops: CDR1 SGHVS, CDR2 FQNEAQ. Here the CDR3 reads CASSLGAGGGNGNQPQHF. The CDR3 nucleotides are TGTGCCAGCAGCTTAGGGGCAGGGGGCGGAAATGGGAATCAGCCCCAGCATTTT.

The V and J genes are TRBV7-9 and TRBJ2-3; no firm D call. The CDR3 sequence is 12 residues long. Trimming removed 8 bases at V and 3 bases at J, with 9 bases between. Germline loops: CDR1 SEHNR, CDR2 FQNEAQ (reference sequence). The CDR3 is CASGIGTDTQYF. For the CDR3, the DNA is TGTGCCAGCGGGATTGGGACAGATACGCAGTATTTT.

For the CDR3, the DNA is TGTGCCAGCAGCCCCCAGACAGGGCTTATTACGTACGAGCAGTACTTC. It codes for CASSPQTGLITYEQYF. V usage is TRBV7-8 and J usage is TRBJ2-7; 7 bases line up with TRBD1. CDR3 length equals 16 residues. Germline V lookup: CDR1 SGHVS, CDR2 FQNEAQ. The J segment lost 4 bases and the V segment lost 5 bases, leaving 14 bases of the junction unmatched.

The chain recombines TRBV6-5 with TRBJ1-2, with a weak D call TRBD1 (6 bases). The germline V gene encodes CDR1 MNHEY and CDR2 SVGAGI. The CDR3 spans 13 residues. Trimming shortened V by 6 bases and J by 4 bases, and 12 bases separated the two germline ends. In nucleotides, the CDR3 is TGTGCCAGCAGCCCCTCGGGGGCCTATGGCTACACCTTC. This codes for CASSPSGAYGYTF.

The chain recombines TRBV5-4 with TRBJ1-5, with TRBD1 matching over 7 bases. V shed 2 bases and J 0 bases; nucleotides not matched to a gene: 8. This CDR3 has 17 residues. Per the germline V gene, CDR1 is SGHNT and CDR2 is YYREEE (reference sequence). The CDR3 is CASSFRDSAYSNQPQHF. The DNA of the CDR3 is TGTGCCAGCAGCTTTCGGGACAGCGCTTATAGCAATCAGCCCCAGCATTTT.

The chain joins TRBV7-6 to TRBJ2-7; 9 nucleotides align to TRBD1. The CDR3 has 14 residues. Unmatched junction bases numbered 8, after V lost 5 bases and J lost 6 bases. The germline CDR1 and CDR2 sequences are SGHVS and FNYEAQ. The CDR3 bases are TGTGCCAGCAGCAACCGGGACAGGGATGGCGAGCAGTACTTC. Protein: CASSNRDRDGEQYF.

This clone was picked up one time. The chain couples TRBV4-1 to TRBJ1-2; no definite D call. The germline V gene encodes CDR1 MGHRA and CDR2 YSYEKL. Deletions cut 2 bases from V and 0 bases from J, with 10 bases between. The length of the CDR3 is 15 residues. The CDR3 coding sequence is TGCGCCAGCAGCCAATGGCCGGGTTCTAACTATGGCTACACCTTC. The encoded protein is CASSQWPGSNYGYTF.

The chain uses TRBV12-3 or TRBV12-4 and TRBJ2-1, with D unresolved. Trimming pared 1 base from V and 4 bases from J, leaving 2 bases between. CDR3 length: 12 residues. CDR3 coding DNA: TGTGCCAGCAGTTTAGGGTACAATGAGCAGTTCTTC. Translating gives CASSLGYNEQFF.

The genes are TRBV19 and TRBJ2-1, with 8 bases that match TRBD1. Per germline, CDR1 LNHDA and CDR2 SQIVND (reference sequence). The CDR3 is 15 amino acids. With V trimmed by 7 bases and J by 5 bases, 10 bases remained unmatched. This CDR3 is CASIPYPGQDNEQFF. The DNA for the CDR3 is TGTGCCAGTATCCCCTATCCGGGACAGGACAATGAGCAGTTCTTC.

The rearrangement uses TRBV27 and TRBJ2-7; 7 bases match TRBD1. Trimming took 5 bases from V and 1 from J; bases not matched to a gene: 17. CDR3 length equals 18 residues. Germline V CDR1 and CDR2: MNHEY, SMNVEV (reference sequence). CDR3 sequence: CASSTSLIGDRRSYEQYF. DNA for the CDR3: TGTGCCAGCAGTACCTCCCTGATTGGGGACAGACGGTCCTACGAGCAGTACTTC.

The chain uses TRBV21-1 and TRBJ2-5; TRBD2, the table's D call, was not compared with the DNA. TRBV21-1 is described as a pseudogene. This CDR3 is built from 12 residues. CDR3 coding DNA: TGTGCCAGCAGCAACCGAGGGGAGACCCAGTACTTC. Residues: CASSNRGETQYF.

The chain uses TRBV10-3 and TRBJ1-1; D is perhaps TRBD1 (6 bases). V gave up 8 bases and J gave up 0 bases, with 10 bases separating them. In germline, CDR1 is ENHRY, CDR2 SYGVKD. The CDR3 has 13 residues. The CDR3 sequence is CAIAGHLNTEAFF. CDR3 nucleotides: TGTGCCATCGCGGGACACTTGAACACTGAAGCTTTCTTT.

The CDR3 DNA sequence: TGTGCCAGCAGACGGACAGGGAACGGCTACACCTTC. Protein: CASRRTGNGYTF. This chain uses TRBV6-5 with TRBJ1-2, with 8 bases aligning to TRBD1. Trimming removed 6 bases from V and 8 bases from J; junction bases left unmatched: 5. The CDR3 runs 12 residues. CDR1 MNHEY and CDR2 SVGAGI come from the germline V gene.

This clone appeared once. This chain connects TRBV2 to TRBJ1-6; no definite D call. Between the trimmed V and J ends, which lost 1 base and 4 bases, there was a span of 8 bases. Looked up from germline, CDR1 is SNHLY and CDR2 is FYNNEI. This CDR3 is built from 15 residues. CDR3 in amino acids: CASSEGARYNSPLHF. DNA of the CDR3: TGTGCCAGCAGTGAAGGGGCAAGGTATAATTCACCCCTCCACTTT.

The chain links TRBV28 to TRBJ1-2; 8 bases match TRBD1. The V and J ends lost 7 bases and 4 bases, in that order; junction bases with no gene match: 8. Germline values: CDR1 MDHEN, CDR2 SYDVKM. The CDR3 extends over 14 amino acids. CDR3 amino acids: CASTRDRSGYGYTF. In DNA form, the CDR3 reads TGTGCCAGCACCCGGGACAGGTCGGGCTATGGCTACACCTTC.

The chain's CDR3 is CSARTSGQDTYEQYF. The CDR3 DNA reads as TGCAGCGCGAGGACTAGCGGGCAAGATACCTACGAGCAGTACTTC. This rearrangement joins TRBV29-1 to TRBJ2-7; 11 bases match TRBD2. The junction had 10 bases not matched to a gene; V was cut back by 7 bases and J by 2 bases. Per the germline V gene, CDR1 is SQVTM and CDR2 is ANQGSEA. This CDR3 is built from 15 residues.